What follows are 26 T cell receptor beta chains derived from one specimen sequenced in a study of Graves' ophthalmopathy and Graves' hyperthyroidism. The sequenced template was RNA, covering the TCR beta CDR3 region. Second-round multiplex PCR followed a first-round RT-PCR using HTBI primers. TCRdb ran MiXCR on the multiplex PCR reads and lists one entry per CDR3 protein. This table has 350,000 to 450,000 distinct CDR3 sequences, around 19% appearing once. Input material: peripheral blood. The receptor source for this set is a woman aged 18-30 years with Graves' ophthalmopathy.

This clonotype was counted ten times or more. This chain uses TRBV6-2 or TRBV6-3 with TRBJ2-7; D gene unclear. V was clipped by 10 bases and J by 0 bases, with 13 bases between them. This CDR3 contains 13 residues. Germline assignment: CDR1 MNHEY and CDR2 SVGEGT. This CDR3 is CATKRGTSYEQYF. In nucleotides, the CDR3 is TGTGCCACCAAGAGAGGTACCTCCTACGAGCAGTACTTC.

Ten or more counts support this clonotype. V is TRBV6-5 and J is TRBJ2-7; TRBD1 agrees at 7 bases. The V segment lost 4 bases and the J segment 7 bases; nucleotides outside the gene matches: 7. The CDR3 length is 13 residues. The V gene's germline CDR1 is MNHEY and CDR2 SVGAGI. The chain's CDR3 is CASSLGTAGEQYF. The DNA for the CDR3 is TGTGCCAGCAGTTTAGGGACAGCCGGGGAGCAGTACTTC.

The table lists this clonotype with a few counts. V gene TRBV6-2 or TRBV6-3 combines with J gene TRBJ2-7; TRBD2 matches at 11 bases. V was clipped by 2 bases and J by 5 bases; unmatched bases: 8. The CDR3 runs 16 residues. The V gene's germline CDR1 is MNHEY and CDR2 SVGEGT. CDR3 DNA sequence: TGTGCCAGCAGTTACCTAATAGCGGGAGGGATCGACGAGCAGTACTTC. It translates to CASSYLIAGGIDEQYF.

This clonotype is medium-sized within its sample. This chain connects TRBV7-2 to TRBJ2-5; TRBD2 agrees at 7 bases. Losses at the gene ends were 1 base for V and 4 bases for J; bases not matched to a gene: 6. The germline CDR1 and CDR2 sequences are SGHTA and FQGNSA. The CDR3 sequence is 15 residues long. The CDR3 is CASSLGGGDGETQYF. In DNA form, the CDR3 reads TGTGCCAGCAGCTTAGGTGGGGGGGACGGAGAGACCCAGTACTTC.

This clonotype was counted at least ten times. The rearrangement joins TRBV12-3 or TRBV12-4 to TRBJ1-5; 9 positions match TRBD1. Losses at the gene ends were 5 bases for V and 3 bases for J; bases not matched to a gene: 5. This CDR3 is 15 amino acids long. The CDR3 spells CASSRTGDLNQPQHF. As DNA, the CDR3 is TGTGCCAGCAGTAGGACAGGGGACCTCAATCAGCCCCAGCATTTT.

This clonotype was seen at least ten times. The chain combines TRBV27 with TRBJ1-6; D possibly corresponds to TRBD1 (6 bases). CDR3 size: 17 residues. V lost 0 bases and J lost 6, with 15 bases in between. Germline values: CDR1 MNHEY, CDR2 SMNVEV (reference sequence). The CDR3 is CASSLSHTGTGNSPLHF. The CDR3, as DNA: TGTGCCAGCAGTTTATCCCACACAGGGACCGGTAATTCACCCCTCCACTTT.

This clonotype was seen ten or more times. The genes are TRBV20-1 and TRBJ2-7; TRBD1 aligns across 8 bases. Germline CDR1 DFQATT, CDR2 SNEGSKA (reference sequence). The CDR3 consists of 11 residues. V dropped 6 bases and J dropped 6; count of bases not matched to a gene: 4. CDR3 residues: CSATTGVEQYF. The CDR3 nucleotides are TGCAGTGCAACGACAGGGGTCGAGCAGTACTTC.

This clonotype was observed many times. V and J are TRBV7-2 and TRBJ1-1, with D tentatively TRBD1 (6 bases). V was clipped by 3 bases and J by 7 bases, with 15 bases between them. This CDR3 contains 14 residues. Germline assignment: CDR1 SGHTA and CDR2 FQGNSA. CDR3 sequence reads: CASSLTGLTGEAFF. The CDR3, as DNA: TGTGCCAGCAGCTTGACAGGCCTCACCGGTGAAGCTTTCTTT. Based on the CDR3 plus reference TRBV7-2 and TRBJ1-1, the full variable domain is GAGVSQSPSNKVTEKGKDVELRCDPISGHTALYWYRQSLGQGLEFLIYFQGNSAPDKSGLPSDRFSAERTGGSVSTLTIQRTQQEDSAVYLCASSLTGLTGEAFFGQGTRLTVV.

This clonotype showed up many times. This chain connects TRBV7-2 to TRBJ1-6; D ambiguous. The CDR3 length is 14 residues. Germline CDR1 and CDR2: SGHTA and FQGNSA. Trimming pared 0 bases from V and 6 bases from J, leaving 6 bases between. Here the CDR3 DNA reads TGTGCCAGCAGCTTAGCACGTCTTAATTCACCCCTCCACTTT. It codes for CASSLARLNSPLHF.

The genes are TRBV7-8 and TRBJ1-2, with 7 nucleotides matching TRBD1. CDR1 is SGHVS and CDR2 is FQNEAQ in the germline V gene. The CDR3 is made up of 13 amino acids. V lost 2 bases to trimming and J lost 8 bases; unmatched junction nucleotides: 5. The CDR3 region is CASSLTPDRGYTF. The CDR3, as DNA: TGTGCCAGCAGCTTAACCCCGGACAGGGGCTACACCTTC.

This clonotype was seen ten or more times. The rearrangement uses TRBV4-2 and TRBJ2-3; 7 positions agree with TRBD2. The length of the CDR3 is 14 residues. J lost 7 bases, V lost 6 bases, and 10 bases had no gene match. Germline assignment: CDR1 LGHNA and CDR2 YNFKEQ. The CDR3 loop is CASRGGVVSYTQYF. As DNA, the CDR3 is TGTGCCAGCAGGGGGGGGGTTGTTTCATATACGCAGTATTTT.

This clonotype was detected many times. Written as DNA, the CDR3 is TGTGCCAGCAGTTACCCACCCTGGCAGGGAGGCGAGCAGTACTTC. Its protein product is CASSYPPWQGGEQYF. The chain couples TRBV6-5 to TRBJ2-7; a possible D gene is TRBD2 (6 bases). In germline, CDR1 is MNHEY, CDR2 SVGAGI. Trimming took 2 bases from V and 6 from J, leaving 17 bases between them. The CDR3 runs to 15 residues.

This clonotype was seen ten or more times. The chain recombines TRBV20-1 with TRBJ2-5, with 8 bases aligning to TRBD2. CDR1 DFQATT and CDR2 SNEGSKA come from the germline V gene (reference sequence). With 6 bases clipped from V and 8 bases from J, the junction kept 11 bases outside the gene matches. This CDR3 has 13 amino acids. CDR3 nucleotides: TGCAGTGCAGGTGGTAGCGGGGCTGAAACCCAGTACTTC. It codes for CSAGGSGAETQYF.

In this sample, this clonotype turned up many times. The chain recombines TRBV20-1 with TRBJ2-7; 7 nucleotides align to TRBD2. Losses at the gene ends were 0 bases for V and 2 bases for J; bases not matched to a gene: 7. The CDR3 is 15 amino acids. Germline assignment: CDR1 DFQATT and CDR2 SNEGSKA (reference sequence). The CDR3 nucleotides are TGCAGTGCTAGAGACCTCCTAGCGGTGCCCTACGAGCAGTACTTC. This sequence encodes CSARDLLAVPYEQYF.

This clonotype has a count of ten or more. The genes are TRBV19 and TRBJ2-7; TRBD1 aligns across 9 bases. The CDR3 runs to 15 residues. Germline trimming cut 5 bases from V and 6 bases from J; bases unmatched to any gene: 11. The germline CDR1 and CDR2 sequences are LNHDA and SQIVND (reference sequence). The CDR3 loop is CASSPLPGQGGEQYF. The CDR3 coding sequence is TGTGCCAGTAGTCCTCTCCCGGGACAGGGAGGCGAGCAGTACTTC.

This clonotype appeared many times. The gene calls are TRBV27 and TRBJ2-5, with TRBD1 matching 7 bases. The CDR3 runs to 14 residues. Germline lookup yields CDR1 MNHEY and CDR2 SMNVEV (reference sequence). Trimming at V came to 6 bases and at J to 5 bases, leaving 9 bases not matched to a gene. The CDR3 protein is CASSAGGWEETQYF. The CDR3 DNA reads TGTGCCAGCAGCGCAGGGGGATGGGAGGAGACCCAGTACTTC.

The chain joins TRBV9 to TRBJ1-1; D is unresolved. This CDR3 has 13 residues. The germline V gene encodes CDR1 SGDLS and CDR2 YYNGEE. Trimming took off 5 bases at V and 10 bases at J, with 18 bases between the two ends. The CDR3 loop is CASSFQDRQGAFF. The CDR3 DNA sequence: TGTGCCAGCAGTTTCCAGGACCGACAAGGAGCTTTCTTT.

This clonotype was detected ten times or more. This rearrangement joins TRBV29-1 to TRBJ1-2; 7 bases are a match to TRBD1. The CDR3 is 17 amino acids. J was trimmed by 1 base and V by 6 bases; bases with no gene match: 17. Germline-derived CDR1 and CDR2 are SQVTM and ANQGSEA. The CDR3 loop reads CSVPIRDSFPHNYGYTF. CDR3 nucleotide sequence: TGCAGCGTACCGATCCGGGACAGTTTCCCACATAACTATGGCTACACCTTC.

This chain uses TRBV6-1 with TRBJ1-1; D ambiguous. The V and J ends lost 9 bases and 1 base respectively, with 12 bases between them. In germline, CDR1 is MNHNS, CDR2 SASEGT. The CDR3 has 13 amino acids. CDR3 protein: CASQLQRNTEAFF. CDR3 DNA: TGTGCCAGTCAACTGCAGAGGAACACTGAAGCTTTCTTT.

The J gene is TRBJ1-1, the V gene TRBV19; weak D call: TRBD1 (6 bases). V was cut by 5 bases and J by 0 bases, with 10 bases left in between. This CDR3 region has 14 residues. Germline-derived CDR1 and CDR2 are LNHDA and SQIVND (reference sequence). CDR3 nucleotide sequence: TGTGCCAGTAGTTTCCGGGACATGAACACTGAAGCTTTCTTT. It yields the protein CASSFRDMNTEAFF. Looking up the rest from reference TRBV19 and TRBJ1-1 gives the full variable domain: DGGITQSPKYLFRKEGQNVTLSCEQNLNHDAMYWYRQDPGQGLRLIYYSQIVNDFQKGDIAEGYSVSREKKESFPLTVTSAQKNPTAFYLCASSFRDMNTEAFFGQGTRLTVV.

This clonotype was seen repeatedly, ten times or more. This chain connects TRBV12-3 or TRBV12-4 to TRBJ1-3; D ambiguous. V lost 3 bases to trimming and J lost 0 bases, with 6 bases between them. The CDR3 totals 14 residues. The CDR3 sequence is CASSFYLSGNTIYF. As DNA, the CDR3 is TGTGCCAGCAGTTTTTACCTCTCTGGAAACACCATATATTTT.

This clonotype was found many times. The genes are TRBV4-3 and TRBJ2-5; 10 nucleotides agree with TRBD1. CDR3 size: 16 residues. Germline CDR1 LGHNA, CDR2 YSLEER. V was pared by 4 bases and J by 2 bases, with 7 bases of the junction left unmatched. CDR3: CASSLGLGQGQETQYF. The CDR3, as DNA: TGCGCCAGCAGCCTTGGTCTGGGACAGGGGCAAGAGACCCAGTACTTC.

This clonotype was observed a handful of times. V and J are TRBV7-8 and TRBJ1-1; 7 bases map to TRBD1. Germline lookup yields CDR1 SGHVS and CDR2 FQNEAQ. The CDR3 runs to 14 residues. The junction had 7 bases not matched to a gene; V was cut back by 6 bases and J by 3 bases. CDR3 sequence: CASRRGRAHTEAFF. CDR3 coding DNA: TGTGCCAGCAGGAGGGGGCGGGCCCACACTGAAGCTTTCTTT.

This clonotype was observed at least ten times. DNA for the CDR3: TGTGCCAGCAGCGTAGAGGGGCTAGCGGAGAGGGGGGAGACCCAGTACTTC. Translating gives CASSVEGLAERGETQYF. The chain uses TRBV9 and TRBJ2-5, with D tentatively TRBD2 (7 bases). This CDR3 is built from 17 residues. The germline gives CDR1 SGDLS, CDR2 YYNGEE. Trimming took 0 bases from V and 5 from J, leaving 20 bases between them.

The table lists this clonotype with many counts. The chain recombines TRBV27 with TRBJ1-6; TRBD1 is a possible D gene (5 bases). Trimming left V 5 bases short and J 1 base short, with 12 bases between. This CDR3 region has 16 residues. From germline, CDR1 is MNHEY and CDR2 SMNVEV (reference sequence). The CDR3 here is CASSPGGRSYNSPLHF. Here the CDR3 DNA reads TGTGCCAGCAGTCCCGGGGGTCGTTCCTATAATTCACCCCTCCACTTT.

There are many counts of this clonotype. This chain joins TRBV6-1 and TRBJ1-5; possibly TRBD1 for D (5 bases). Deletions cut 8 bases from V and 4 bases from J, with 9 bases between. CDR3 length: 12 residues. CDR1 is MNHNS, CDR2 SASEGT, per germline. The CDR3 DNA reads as TGTGCCAGCCAGGGAGTAAATCAGCCCCAGCATTTT. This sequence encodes CASQGVNQPQHF.